One and the same sample provided the 13 T cell receptor beta chains below, sequenced in a study of post-analysis software for immune sequencing data. TCR beta libraries were prepared from cDNA with unique molecular identifiers. TCRdb redid the calling of the PCR reads with MiXCR, one entry per CDR3 protein. The table shows 160,000 or so distinct CDR3 sequences, with about 36% occurring only once. The input for sequencing was blood, taken after autologous hematopoietic stem cell transplantation. These receptor sequences come from a girl between 10 and 17 years old with multiple sclerosis.

The chain links TRBV5-6 to TRBJ2-7, with 7 bases matching TRBD1. This CDR3 comprises 17 residues. Looked up from germline, CDR1 is SGHDT and CDR2 is YYEEEE. V dropped 4 bases and J dropped 0; count of bases not matched to a gene: 13. CDR3 DNA: TGTGCCAGCAGCGGAATCTCGGGACAGCCTAACTCCTACGAGCAGTACTTC. It specifies CASSGISGQPNSYEQYF.

The rearrangement joins TRBV7-6 to TRBJ2-5, with TRBD2 identical over 7 bases. The CDR3 contains 17 residues. The germline CDR1 and CDR2 sequences are SGHVS and FNYEAQ. Trimming cost V 1 base and J 11 bases; bases outside gene matches: 19. The DNA of the CDR3 is TGTGCCAGCAGCTTAGTGTCTGGGGGGAGGGCCTACAATGAGCAGTACTTC. This codes for CASSLVSGGRAYNEQYF.

There are many counts of this clonotype. V usage is TRBV20-1 and J usage is TRBJ2-5; D is possibly TRBD1 (7 bases). This CDR3 is 15 amino acids long. Germline V gene sequence: CDR1 DFQATT, CDR2 SNEGSKA (reference sequence). V was shortened by 6 bases and J by 2 bases, with 19 bases between the two germline ends. The CDR3 DNA follows: TGCAGTGCAGCGCGGGACAGTCACACACAAGAGACCCAGTACTTC. This sequence encodes CSAARDSHTQETQYF.

The sample holds a few counts of this clonotype. This sequence joins TRBV28 and TRBJ2-6; D ambiguous. The germline V gene has CDR1 MDHEN and CDR2 SYDVKM. The CDR3 is 16 residues long. Trimming pared 1 base from V and 1 base from J, leaving 8 bases between. The CDR3 region is CASSLSAVSGANVLTF. The CDR3 nucleotides are TGTGCCAGCAGTTTATCGGCGGTTTCTGGGGCCAACGTCCTGACTTTC.

The chain is built from TRBV5-1 and TRBJ2-3; 14 nucleotides line up with TRBD2. The CDR3 consists of 15 residues. The germline CDR1 and CDR2 sequences are SGHRS and YFSETQ. V was clipped by 4 bases and J by 6 bases; unmatched bases: 4. CDR3 sequence (DNA): TGCGCCAGCAGCCCGGGACTAGCGGGAGTGGATACGCAGTATTTT. Translation gives CASSPGLAGVDTQYF.

This clonotype was seen repeatedly, ten times or more. The rearrangement uses TRBV18 and TRBJ2-7, with a weak D call TRBD1 (6 bases). The germline V gene encodes CDR1 KGHSH and CDR2 LQKENI. The CDR3 is 13 amino acids. V shed 5 bases and J shed 0 bases, with 8 bases lying between them. The CDR3 DNA is TGTGCCAGCTCATACAGGGCCTCCTACGAGCAGTACTTC. It is translated as CASSYRASYEQYF. Based on the CDR3 plus reference TRBV18 and TRBJ2-7, the full variable domain is NAGVMQNPRHLVRRRGQEARLRCSPMKGHSHVYWYRQLPEEGLKFMVYLQKENIIDESGMPKERFSAEFPKEGPSILRIQQVVRGDSAAYFCASSYRASYEQYFGPGTRLTVT.

The CDR3 reads CASSPLAGERETQYF. In nucleotides, the CDR3 is TGCGCCAGCAGCCCGTTAGCGGGAGAGCGAGAGACCCAGTACTTC. V and J are TRBV4-3 and TRBJ2-5; the match to TRBD2 covers 9 bases. With V trimmed by 4 bases and J by 4 bases, 7 bases remained unmatched. Germline CDR1 reads LGHNA; CDR2 reads YSLEER. The CDR3 is made up of 15 amino acids.

The chain couples TRBV20-1 to TRBJ2-3; D possibly corresponds to TRBD2 (7 bases). The V end was cut by 0 bases, the J end by 6 bases, with 13 bases between. CDR3 length: 14 amino acids. Germline CDR1 reads DFQATT; CDR2 reads SNEGSKA (reference sequence). This CDR3 reads CSARDRGGADTQYF. The CDR3 DNA is TGCAGTGCTAGAGATAGGGGGGGCGCGGATACGCAGTATTTT.

The J gene is TRBJ2-2, the V gene TRBV29-1, with D unresolved. V lost 0 bases, J lost 0 bases, and 2 bases lay in between. Germline-derived CDR1 and CDR2 are SQVTM and ANQGSEA. This CDR3 has 13 residues. The CDR3 DNA sequence: TGCAGCGTTGAAGATCCGAACACCGGGGAGCTGTTTTTT. Translation gives CSVEDPNTGELFF.

The chain is built from TRBV27 and TRBJ1-5, with D possibly TRBD1 on 6 matching bases. Deletions cut 5 bases from V and 5 bases from J, with 13 bases between. The CDR3 totals 14 residues. The germline V gene encodes CDR1 MNHEY and CDR2 SMNVEV (reference sequence). CDR3 loop: CASSLGAEHQPQHF. The CDR3 nucleotides read TGTGCCAGCAGTCTGGGGGCAGAACATCAGCCCCAGCATTTT.

This clonotype was counted many times. The chain combines TRBV3-1 with TRBJ1-4; 9 bases are a match to TRBD1. Germline V lookup: CDR1 LGHDT, CDR2 YNNKEL (reference sequence). There are 14 residues in the CDR3. V shed 4 bases and J 8 bases; nucleotides not matched to a gene: 5. The DNA for the CDR3 is TGTGCCAGCAGCCCCGGGACAGGGAGGGAAAAACTGTTTTTT. The encoded protein is CASSPGTGREKLFF.

V and J are TRBV7-9 and TRBJ1-4; 7 nucleotides agree with TRBD1. Looked up from germline, CDR1 is SEHNR and CDR2 is FQNEAQ (reference sequence). V gave up 4 bases and J gave up 6 bases; unmatched junction bases: 11. The CDR3 has 16 residues. DNA for the CDR3: TGTGCCAGCAGCTCCACCTCCGGGACAGACTATGAAAAACTGTTTTTT. This gives the protein CASSSTSGTDYEKLFF.

This clonotype has a handful of counts. The V call is TRBV20-1, the J call TRBJ2-7, with TRBD2 matching over 12 bases. This CDR3 is 15 amino acids long. V was clipped by 3 bases and J by 1 base; unmatched bases: 4. In germline, CDR1 is DFQATT, CDR2 SNEGSKA (reference sequence). Here the CDR3 DNA reads TGCAGTGCTAGCCGGACTAGCGGGATTTCCTACGAGCAGTACTTC. Amino acids: CSASRTSGISYEQYF.